Sequencing of this T cell receptor beta chain was carried out in a study of CD8 T cells in ankylosing spondylitis. TCRdb analysed the 5' RACE reads with MiXCR anew, one entry per CDR3 protein. The table includes about 240,000 distinct CDR3 sequences, over 8.5% detected once. Per the germline V gene, CDR1 is MNHEY and CDR2 is SVGAGI. Trimming shortened V by 0 bases and J by 0 bases, and 11 bases separated the two germline ends. CDR3 length: 17 residues. This clonotype was observed many times. This chain uses TRBV6-5 with TRBJ2-2, with a tentative D call TRBD1 (5 bases). The receptor was isolated from a male donor with ankylosing spondylitis or in good health (not recorded which). The material sequenced was blood, either unsorted or a sorted T cell fraction (not recorded which). CDR3 sequence (DNA): TGTGCCAGCAGTTACTCGGGGCTGATATCGAACACCGGGGAGCTGTTTTTT. It translates to CASSYSGLISNTGELFF.